A single sample gave rise to the 25 T cell receptor beta chains below, sequenced in a study of PD-1 blockade in classical Hodgkin lymphoma. Libraries were prepared by immunoSEQ multiplex PCR; TCRdb keeps only in-frame clonotypes and omits some of them. In the table there are 20,000 to 25,000 clones, 90% to 95% of which are singletons. Described time point: newly diagnosed, previously untreated cHL patient sample. Starting with thawed PBMCs, CD4+ T cells were purified by magnetic negative selection. Material: CD4+ T cells from blood. Receptors were obtained from a human donor with classical Hodgkin lymphoma.

This clone showed up just a few times. The gene calls are TRBV19 and TRBJ1-6; D gene unclear. The CDR3 covers 13 residues. Trimming left V 5 bases short and J 6 bases short, with 8 bases between. Germline assignment: CDR1 LNHDA and CDR2 SQIVND (reference sequence). The CDR3 DNA sequence: TGTGCCAGTAGTGACGCAGTTAATTCACCCCTCCACTTT. Encoded protein: CASSDAVNSPLHF.

The chain links TRBV19 to TRBJ2-2, with D perhaps matching TRBD2 (5 bases). The CDR3 loop spans 17 amino acids. Germline V gives CDR1 LNHDA, CDR2 SQIVND (reference sequence). Trimming left V 5 bases short and J 5 bases short, with 21 bases between. This CDR3 is CASSPPVDSSATGELFF. The CDR3 DNA reads TGTGCCAGTAGTCCCCCGGTGGACTCCTCCGCAACCGGGGAGCTGTTTTTT.

This clone was seen more than once but under ten times. V usage is TRBV28 and J usage is TRBJ1-5, with 9 bases aligning to TRBD1. The CDR3 consists of 15 residues. V was pared by 3 bases and J by 6 bases, with 6 bases of the junction left unmatched. In germline, CDR1 is MDHEN, CDR2 SYDVKM. The CDR3 DNA is TGTGCCAGCAGTTTCCAGACAGGGGGTAGTCAGCCCCAGCATTTT. It translates to CASSFQTGGSQPQHF. The whole variable domain, remainder taken from reference TRBV28 and TRBJ1-5, is DVKVTQSSRYLVKRTGEKVFLECVQDMDHENMFWYRQDPGLGLRLIYFSYDVKMKEKGDIPEGYSVSREKKERFSLILESASTNQTSMYLCASSFQTGGSQPQHFGDGTRLSIL.

This sequence joins TRBV18 and TRBJ2-7; TRBD2 might be the D (5 bases). The CDR3 sequence is 14 residues long. Germline CDR1 reads KGHSH; CDR2 reads LQKENI. V was clipped by 0 bases and J by 1 base, with 7 bases between them. The CDR3 reads CASSPPERSYEQYF. The CDR3 DNA reads as TGTGCCAGCTCACCACCGGAGCGGTCCTACGAGCAGTACTTC.

V usage is TRBV5-4 and J usage is TRBJ2-5, with 7 nucleotides matching TRBD2. Germline V gene sequence: CDR1 SGHNT, CDR2 YYREEE (reference sequence). V trimming: 0 bases; J trimming: 5 bases; junction bases outside the gene matches: 1. The CDR3 length is 13 residues. In DNA, the CDR3 is TGTGCCAGCAGCTTGGGGCGGGAGGAGACCCAGTACTTC. This codes for CASSLGREETQYF. Drawing the rest from reference TRBV5-4 and TRBJ2-5, the complete variable domain is ETGVTQSPTHLIKTRGQQVTLRCSSQSGHNTVSWYQQALGQGPQFIFQYYREEENGRGNFPPRFSGLQFPNYSSELNVNALELDDSALYLCASSLGREETQYFGPGTRLLVL.

This chain joins TRBV28 and TRBJ1-5, with D possibly being TRBD1 (5 bases). CDR1 is MDHEN and CDR2 is SYDVKM in the germline V gene. Trimming removed 5 bases at V and 6 bases at J, with 14 bases between. The CDR3 has 14 residues. CDR3 sequence (DNA): TGTGCCAGCAGTCCCGCGGGGGGGAGTCAGCCCCAGCATTTT. This codes for CASSPAGGSQPQHF.

The V gene is TRBV7-9, the J gene TRBJ1-2; D not resolved. The CDR3 runs 17 residues. The germline V gene encodes CDR1 SEHNR and CDR2 FQNEAQ (reference sequence). V was clipped by 5 bases and J by 0 bases, with 19 bases between them. This CDR3 reads CASSKTGEIASNYGYTF. The CDR3, as DNA: TGTGCCAGCAGCAAAACCGGGGAGATAGCTTCTAACTATGGCTACACCTTC.

This chain connects TRBV19 to TRBJ2-5, with TRBD2 matching 11 bases. From germline, CDR1 is LNHDA and CDR2 SQIVND (reference sequence). The CDR3 totals 13 residues. V trimming: 10 bases; J trimming: 5 bases; junction bases outside the gene matches: 6. The CDR3 sequence: CATSGGRAETQYF. CDR3 nucleotides: TGTGCCACTAGCGGGGGGAGGGCGGAGACCCAGTACTTC.

The chain joins TRBV5-6 to TRBJ1-2; no definite D call. V gave up 3 bases and J gave up 2 bases, with 8 bases separating them. CDR1 and CDR2 from the germline V gene are SGHDT and YYEEEE. The CDR3 spans 13 residues. CDR3 loop: CASSSAPNYGYTF. CDR3 DNA sequence: TGTGCCAGCAGCTCGGCACCGAACTATGGCTACACCTTC.

The J gene is TRBJ2-1, the V gene TRBV5-6; 10 nucleotides agree with TRBD2. Germline trimming cut 3 bases from V and 5 bases from J; bases unmatched to any gene: 5. CDR1 is SGHDT, CDR2 YYEEEE, per germline. This CDR3 contains 15 residues. This CDR3 reads CASSWLAGVDNEQFF. The DNA of the CDR3 is TGTGCCAGCAGCTGGCTAGCGGGAGTTGACAATGAGCAGTTCTTC.

This clone was observed a single time. V usage is TRBV18 and J usage is TRBJ1-5, with a possible D match to TRBD1 (6 bases). This CDR3 is built from 15 residues. Trimming pared 6 bases from V and 2 bases from J, leaving 14 bases between. Germline V gives CDR1 KGHSH, CDR2 LQKENI. DNA for the CDR3: TGTGCCAGCTCTCTACAGGGTAGCGGCAATCAGCCCCAGCATTTT. Translating gives CASSLQGSGNQPQHF.

V is TRBV5-1 and J is TRBJ2-3; 9 bases are shared with TRBD2. The V segment lost 1 base and the J segment 2 bases; nucleotides outside the gene matches: 2. Germline CDR1 SGHRS, CDR2 YFSETQ. CDR3 length: 15 residues. CDR3 loop: CASSLSSGITDTQYF. DNA of the CDR3: TGCGCCAGCAGCTTGTCTAGCGGGATCACAGATACGCAGTATTTT.

The rearrangement uses TRBV29-1 and TRBJ1-2; no clear D gene. Per the germline V gene, CDR1 is SQVTM and CDR2 is ANQGSEA. The CDR3 length is 13 residues. Trimming pared 1 base from V and 8 bases from J, leaving 14 bases between. The CDR3 spells CSVEVSRPSGYTF. In DNA, the CDR3 is TGCAGCGTTGAAGTCTCTCGCCCAAGCGGCTACACCTTC.

This rearrangement joins TRBV5-1 to TRBJ2-2; D remains unclear. Germline V lookup: CDR1 SGHRS, CDR2 YFSETQ. V dropped 4 bases and J dropped 8 bases, with 12 bases sitting between them. The CDR3 length is 13 residues. CDR3 sequence (DNA): TGCGCCAGCAGCCTTGATGGAGCGGGGGAGCTGTTTTTT. Protein: CASSLDGAGELFF.

This clone has only one observation. The CDR3 DNA follows: TGCGCCAGCAGCTTGGTGCTAGCGGGAGGGCCTAGGCGAGAGACCCAGTACTTC. Amino acid sequence: CASSLVLAGGPRRETQYF. This rearrangement joins TRBV5-1 to TRBJ2-5; TRBD2 matches at 12 bases. The CDR3 covers 18 residues. Germline loops: CDR1 SGHRS, CDR2 YFSETQ. Trimming removed 0 bases from V and 4 bases from J; junction bases left unmatched: 10.

V and J are TRBV29-1 and TRBJ1-1, with a possible D match to TRBD1 (6 bases). V was trimmed by 5 bases and J by 1 base, leaving 20 bases between them. This CDR3 region has 16 residues. Germline V gives CDR1 SQVTM, CDR2 ANQGSEA. This CDR3 is CSVSWPRTDPNTEAFF. The CDR3 DNA is TGCAGCGTTTCTTGGCCCCGGACAGACCCGAACACTGAAGCTTTCTTT.

In DNA, the CDR3 is TGTGCCAGCGGAGTGACAATCAATCAGCCCCAGCATTTT. It specifies CASGVTINQPQHF. The chain has TRBV6-1 and TRBJ1-5; D is unresolved. This CDR3 spans 13 amino acids. The V end lost 8 bases, the J end lost 3 bases, and 11 bases lay between the germline ends. In germline, CDR1 is MNHNS, CDR2 SASEGT.

The chain recombines TRBV6-5 with TRBJ1-2; the D is unclear. Trimming removed 0 bases from V and 4 bases from J, with 12 bases in between. This CDR3 has 15 residues. Germline V gives CDR1 MNHEY, CDR2 SVGAGI. The CDR3 DNA reads TGTGCCAGCAGTTACTCCGGCCCGAAGTTCTATGGCTACACCTTC. Translation gives CASSYSGPKFYGYTF.

The rearrangement links TRBV11-3 to TRBJ2-5, with no clear D. The CDR3 sequence is 15 residues long. Germline loops: CDR1 SGHNT, CDR2 YENEEA. The V gene lost 5 bases and the J gene lost 5 bases, with 18 bases spanning the gap. In DNA form, the CDR3 reads TGTGCCAGCAGCCCAACCCAGGCACCCTGGGAGACCCAGTACTTC. Amino acids: CASSPTQAPWETQYF.

The genes are TRBV2 and TRBJ2-3; 10 bases are shared with TRBD2. Germline values: CDR1 SNHLY, CDR2 FYNNEI. V lost 6 bases and J lost 3; bases outside the gene matches: 6. The length of the CDR3 is 15 residues. Written as DNA, the CDR3 is TGTGCCAGCAGCCGGACTAGCGGACAAACAGATACGCAGTATTTT. Protein sequence: CASSRTSGQTDTQYF.

The count of this clone is one. The rearrangement uses TRBV19 and TRBJ1-1; D is unresolved. Germline lookup yields CDR1 LNHDA and CDR2 SQIVND (reference sequence). Trimming took off 6 bases at V and 4 bases at J, with 15 bases between the two ends. CDR3 length: 14 residues. The CDR3 DNA reads TGTGCCAGTAGGATGGGAGTCCGTTTCACTGAAGCTTTCTTT. Its translation is CASRMGVRFTEAFF.

V and J are TRBV4-1 and TRBJ1-4; possible D gene TRBD1, 6 bases. The CDR3 loop spans 14 amino acids. V was trimmed by 4 bases and J by 8 bases, leaving 14 bases between them. Germline CDR1 is MGHRA and CDR2 is YSYEKL. CDR3 region: CASSPLGAGEKLFF. The CDR3 DNA reads as TGCGCCAGCAGCCCTTTGGGGGCCGGGGAAAAACTGTTTTTT.

This clone was seen only once. This sequence joins TRBV10-3 and TRBJ2-6; D is perhaps TRBD1 or TRBD2 (5 bases each). In germline, CDR1 is ENHRY, CDR2 SYGVKD. V gave up 5 bases and J gave up 7 bases, with 18 bases separating them. The CDR3 consists of 16 residues. CDR3 amino acids: CAISTHGTLGANVLTF. The CDR3 DNA sequence: TGTGCCATCAGTACGCATGGGACCCTCGGAGCCAACGTCCTGACTTTC.

The chain employs TRBV19 and TRBJ1-2, with 8 nucleotides matching TRBD1. The CDR3 totals 15 residues. Losses at the gene ends were 3 bases for V and 4 bases for J; bases not matched to a gene: 7. In germline, CDR1 is LNHDA, CDR2 SQIVND (reference sequence). The CDR3 sequence: CASSIQAGGVYGYTF. The CDR3 nucleotides are TGTGCCAGTAGTATTCAGGCAGGGGGCGTCTATGGCTACACCTTC.

The CDR3 loop reads CASSQRTSQETQYF. CDR3 nucleotides: TGCGCCAGCAGCCAGAGGACGAGCCAAGAGACCCAGTACTTC. The rearrangement links TRBV4-1 to TRBJ2-5; D unresolved. Trimming took 3 bases from V and 1 from J, leaving 9 bases between them. Germline V gene lookup returns CDR1 MGHRA and CDR2 YSYEKL. CDR3 length: 14 amino acids.